This is a list of T cell receptor beta chains from one sample in a study of shared clonotypes between healthy human individuals. The data were produced by immunoSEQ multiplex PCR, yet TCRdb's version contains in-frame clones alone and is incomplete. Of 2,500,000 or so clones in the sample, over 85% are singletons; the top ten hold approximately 0.36%. Source material: naive CD4+ T cells from PBMCs. Receptor source: a man aged 18-30 years in good health. Some clones in this sample may be carry-over from other donors' samples. Each CDR3 is given with its conserved first and last residue. The order of the fields is D gene, clone size, V gene, J gene, CDR3 protein, CDR3 DNA. A D gene is named only where the DNA matches it firmly. Expanded clones get a size class; other rows say once, few or many, or leave the size out.

D gene: NA; clone size: NA; V gene: TRBV20-1; J gene: TRBJ2-5; CDR3 protein: CSAPRSETQYF; CDR3 DNA: TGCAGTGCTCCGAGGTCGGAGACCCAGTACTTC
D gene: TRBD2; clone size: NA; V gene: TRBV6-4; J gene: TRBJ2-2; CDR3 protein: CASSASGGYTGELFF; CDR3 DNA: TGTGCCAGCAGTGCTAGCGGGGGCTACACCGGGGAGCTGTTTTTT
D gene: NA; clone size: NA; V gene: TRBV4-3; J gene: TRBJ2-7; CDR3 protein: CASSQERGNRFYSYEQYF; CDR3 DNA: TGCGCCAGCAGCCAAGAGAGAGGGAACAGGTTCTACTCCTACGAGCAGTACTTC
D gene: NA; clone size: NA; V gene: TRBV5-1; J gene: TRBJ2-3; CDR3 protein: CASSVYGTPRDTQYF; CDR3 DNA: TGCGCCAGCAGCGTCTACGGGACCCCTCGGGATACGCAGTATTTT
D gene: TRBD1; clone size: NA; V gene: TRBV6-1; J gene: TRBJ1-3; CDR3 protein: CASSEKGALPSGNTIYF; CDR3 DNA: TGTGCCAGCAGTGAAAAGGGGGCTCTTCCCTCTGGAAACACCATATATTTT
D gene: TRBD1; clone size: NA; V gene: TRBV29-1; J gene: TRBJ2-7; CDR3 protein: CSVLNRGSYEQYF; CDR3 DNA: TGCAGCGTGCTCAACAGGGGTTCCTACGAGCAGTACTTC
D gene: NA; clone size: NA; V gene: TRBV7-9; J gene: TRBJ2-6; CDR3 protein: CASSSSREKYSSGANVLTF; CDR3 DNA: TGTGCCAGCAGCTCAAGCCGGGAGAAGTACAGCTCTGGGGCCAACGTCCTGACTTTC
D gene: TRBD1; clone size: NA; V gene: TRBV7-6; J gene: TRBJ2-7; CDR3 protein: CASSLASGRGNTYEQYF; CDR3 DNA: TGTGCCAGCAGCTTAGCCAGCGGCAGGGGGAACACCTACGAGCAGTACTTC
D gene: NA; clone size: NA; V gene: TRBV6-1; J gene: TRBJ2-2; CDR3 protein: CASSEGQGWGTGELFF; CDR3 DNA: TGTGCCAGCAGTGAGGGGCAGGGATGGGGCACCGGGGAGCTGTTTTTT
D gene: NA; clone size: NA; V gene: TRBV4-2; J gene: TRBJ1-2; CDR3 protein: CASSQVNGGYTF; CDR3 DNA: TGTGCCAGCAGCCAAGTGAACGGTGGCTACACCTTC
D gene: TRBD2; clone size: NA; V gene: TRBV2; J gene: TRBJ2-5; CDR3 protein: CASSGGLEETQYF; CDR3 DNA: TGTGCCAGCAGTGGAGGACTAGAAGAGACCCAGTACTTC
D gene: NA; clone size: NA; V gene: TRBV9; J gene: TRBJ2-1; CDR3 protein: CASSVDADFLYNEQFF; CDR3 DNA: TGTGCCAGCAGCGTAGACGCGGATTTTCTATACAATGAGCAGTTCTTC
D gene: NA; clone size: NA; V gene: TRBV6-5; J gene: TRBJ1-3; CDR3 protein: CAISKPSGNTIYF; CDR3 DNA: TGTGCCATTTCCAAACCCTCTGGAAACACCATATATTTT
D gene: TRBD1; clone size: NA; V gene: TRBV6-5; J gene: TRBJ1-3; CDR3 protein: CASRSGGRGNTIYF; CDR3 DNA: TGTGCCAGCAGATCAGGGGGTCGAGGAAACACCATATATTTT
D gene: NA; clone size: once; V gene: TRBV27; J gene: TRBJ1-1; CDR3 protein: CASTLVPGGRTEAFF; CDR3 DNA: TGTGCCAGCACCTTGGTTCCCGGAGGTCGGACTGAAGCTTTCTTT
D gene: TRBD1; clone size: once; V gene: TRBV6-1; J gene: TRBJ1-1; CDR3 protein: CASLRDRGQGTEAFF; CDR3 DNA: TGTGCCAGTCTCCGGGACAGGGGGCAGGGCACTGAAGCTTTCTTT
D gene: TRBD2; clone size: NA; V gene: TRBV6-5; J gene: TRBJ2-5; CDR3 protein: CASRLAGVRETQYF; CDR3 DNA: TGTGCCAGCAGGCTAGCGGGAGTTAGGGAGACCCAGTACTTC
D gene: NA; clone size: NA; V gene: TRBV28; J gene: TRBJ1-4; CDR3 protein: CASRPTTNEKLFF; CDR3 DNA: TGTGCCAGCAGACCTACAACTAATGAAAAACTGTTTTTT
D gene: NA; clone size: NA; V gene: TRBV28; J gene: TRBJ1-5; CDR3 protein: CASSPRTAYSNQPQHF; CDR3 DNA: TGTGCCAGCAGTCCGAGAACAGCATATAGCAATCAGCCCCAGCATTTT
D gene: NA; clone size: once; V gene: TRBV15; J gene: TRBJ2-3; CDR3 protein: CATSSTPGGRADTQYF; CDR3 DNA: TGTGCCACCAGCAGTACCCCGGGGGGCAGGGCAGATACGCAGTATTTT
D gene: NA; clone size: NA; V gene: TRBV13; J gene: TRBJ1-6; CDR3 protein: CASSLDIGRGSPLHF; CDR3 DNA: TGTGCCAGCAGCTTAGACATCGGGAGGGGATCACCCCTCCACTTT
D gene: NA; clone size: NA; V gene: TRBV9; J gene: TRBJ1-3; CDR3 protein: CASSVYLGGSSGNTIYF; CDR3 DNA: TGTGCCAGCAGCGTTTACCTGGGGGGGAGCTCTGGAAACACCATATATTTT
D gene: NA; clone size: NA; V gene: TRBV5-1; J gene: TRBJ1-5; CDR3 protein: CASSLFGGGNQPQHF; CDR3 DNA: TGCGCCAGCAGCTTGTTCGGGGGTGGCAATCAGCCCCAGCATTTT
D gene: NA; clone size: NA; V gene: TRBV5-5; J gene: TRBJ2-4; CDR3 protein: CASSLAAGTDIQYF; CDR3 DNA: TGTGCCAGCAGCTTGGCCGCAGGGACGGACATTCAGTACTTC
D gene: NA; clone size: NA; V gene: TRBV2; J gene: TRBJ2-3; CDR3 protein: CAAPDSRTLTQYF; CDR3 DNA: TGTGCCGCCCCGGACAGTCGCACACTTACGCAGTATTTT
D gene: NA; clone size: NA; V gene: TRBV5-4; J gene: TRBJ2-7; CDR3 protein: CASSLEPSVSYEQYF; CDR3 DNA: TGTGCCAGCAGCTTGGAGCCTAGCGTCTCCTACGAGCAGTACTTC
D gene: NA; clone size: NA; V gene: TRBV9; J gene: TRBJ1-1; CDR3 protein: CASSVDPLGAEAFF; CDR3 DNA: TGTGCCAGCAGCGTAGACCCTTTGGGCGCTGAAGCTTTCTTT
D gene: TRBD2; clone size: NA; V gene: TRBV5-1; J gene: TRBJ2-3; CDR3 protein: CASSYGLAGFPQYF; CDR3 DNA: TGCGCCAGCAGCTACGGACTAGCGGGATTCCCGCAGTATTTT
D gene: TRBD1; clone size: NA; V gene: TRBV5-1; J gene: TRBJ2-3; CDR3 protein: CASSQRTGEGDTQYF; CDR3 DNA: TGCGCCAGCAGCCAAAGGACAGGGGAGGGGGATACGCAGTATTTT
D gene: TRBD1; clone size: NA; V gene: TRBV5-8; J gene: TRBJ2-7; CDR3 protein: CASSLAWGQTNPYEQYF; CDR3 DNA: TGTGCCAGCAGCTTGGCCTGGGGACAGACAAATCCCTACGAGCAGTACTTC
D gene: NA; clone size: NA; V gene: TRBV6-1; J gene: TRBJ1-1; CDR3 protein: CASSEGPGVNTEAFF; CDR3 DNA: TGTGCCAGCAGTGAAGGCCCGGGGGTAAACACTGAAGCTTTCTTT
D gene: TRBD1; clone size: NA; V gene: TRBV5-5; J gene: TRBJ1-4; CDR3 protein: CASSLREQGAPNEKLFF; CDR3 DNA: TGTGCCAGCAGCTTGCGTGAACAGGGGGCCCCTAATGAAAAACTGTTTTTT
D gene: NA; clone size: NA; V gene: TRBV6-1; J gene: TRBJ1-3; CDR3 protein: CASTGLVGNTIYF; CDR3 DNA: TGTGCCAGCACAGGGTTGGTTGGAAACACCATATATTTT
D gene: TRBD1; clone size: NA; V gene: TRBV27; J gene: TRBJ2-7; CDR3 protein: CASSLIQSGGWLYF; CDR3 DNA: TGTGCCAGCAGTTTAATTCAGTCAGGGGGCTGGTTGTACTTC
D gene: NA; clone size: NA; V gene: TRBV21-1; J gene: TRBJ1-1; CDR3 protein: CASSTDRGNTEAFF; CDR3 DNA: TGTGCCAGCAGCACCGACAGGGGGAACACTGAAGCTTTCTTT
D gene: NA; clone size: NA; V gene: TRBV5-1; J gene: TRBJ2-5; CDR3 protein: CASSLEAVLQETQYF; CDR3 DNA: TGCGCCAGCAGCTTGGAAGCGGTACTCCAAGAGACCCAGTACTTC
D gene: TRBD2; clone size: NA; V gene: TRBV5-4; J gene: TRBJ2-7; CDR3 protein: CASSLSSGRGEQYF; CDR3 DNA: TGTGCCAGCAGCTTGTCCAGCGGGAGGGGTGAGCAGTACTTC
D gene: NA; clone size: NA; V gene: TRBV5-4; J gene: TRBJ2-7; CDR3 protein: CASSLGGREDEQYF; CDR3 DNA: TGTGCCAGCAGCTTGGGGGGCAGGGAAGACGAGCAGTACTTC
D gene: TRBD1; clone size: NA; V gene: TRBV7-3; J gene: TRBJ2-3; CDR3 protein: CASSPDRGADTQYF; CDR3 DNA: TGTGCCAGCAGCCCCGACAGGGGGGCAGATACGCAGTATTTT
D gene: TRBD1; clone size: NA; V gene: TRBV5-1; J gene: TRBJ2-1; CDR3 protein: CASSWDRAFEQFF; CDR3 DNA: TGCGCCAGCAGCTGGGACAGGGCTTTTGAGCAGTTCTTC
D gene: TRBD2; clone size: NA; V gene: TRBV6-5; J gene: TRBJ2-5; CDR3 protein: CASRRPGLAGGQQYF; CDR3 DNA: TGTGCCAGCAGACGCCCGGGACTAGCGGGAGGCCAGCAGTACTTC
D gene: TRBD2; clone size: NA; V gene: TRBV7-9; J gene: TRBJ2-3; CDR3 protein: CASSLGGRAGDTQYF; CDR3 DNA: TGTGCCAGCAGCTTAGGCGGGAGGGCCGGGGATACGCAGTATTTT
D gene: NA; clone size: NA; V gene: TRBV11-3; J gene: TRBJ2-3; CDR3 protein: CASSFIGDTQYF; CDR3 DNA: TGTGCCAGCAGCTTCATAGGGGATACGCAGTATTTT
D gene: NA; clone size: NA; V gene: TRBV12-5; J gene: TRBJ2-1; CDR3 protein: CASGLGLVEQFF; CDR3 DNA: TGTGCTAGTGGTTTGGGGCTAGTTGAGCAGTTCTTC
D gene: NA; clone size: NA; V gene: TRBV5-1; J gene: TRBJ2-1; CDR3 protein: CASSLFSGTDEQFF; CDR3 DNA: TGCGCCAGCAGCTTGTTTAGCGGTACCGATGAGCAGTTCTTC
D gene: TRBD1; clone size: NA; V gene: TRBV10-2; J gene: TRBJ2-7; CDR3 protein: CASSRTGRTYEQYF; CDR3 DNA: TGCGCCAGCAGCAGGACAGGCCGAACCTACGAGCAGTACTTC
D gene: TRBD2; clone size: NA; V gene: TRBV11-2; J gene: TRBJ2-7; CDR3 protein: CASSSSSGTSAYYEQYF; CDR3 DNA: TGTGCCAGCAGCTCTAGCTCCGGGACTAGCGCCTACTACGAGCAGTACTTC
D gene: TRBD2; clone size: NA; V gene: TRBV6-4; J gene: TRBJ2-7; CDR3 protein: CASSDSRREASYEQYF; CDR3 DNA: TGTGCCAGCAGTGACTCGAGGCGGGAGGCATCCTACGAGCAGTACTTC